This T cell receptor (beta chain) was identified during a study of CD8+ T cells in alopecia areata. RNA extraction and reverse transcription yielded cDNA as sequencing template. Clones were sequenced by immunoSEQ multiplex PCR, and TCRdb holds only the in-frame ones, with some missing. The sample yields under 250,000 clones, around three fifths seen once. This clone turned up a few times. From germline, CDR1 is ENHRY and CDR2 SYGVKD. V gave up 6 bases and J gave up 1 base, with 6 bases separating them. The CDR3 has 12 amino acids. This chain connects TRBV10-3 to TRBJ1-1, with unresolved D. The clonotype originates from a human donor with alopecia areata. The sequenced sample was CD4+ T cells sorted from blood, obtained at week 0. This CDR3 is CAIRRENTEAFF. The CDR3 DNA reads as TGTGCCATCAGACGGGAGAACACTGAAGCTTTCTTT.